The clone carrying this T cell receptor (beta chain) was picked up a small number of times. Its antigen is as yet unknown. Data came from immunoSEQ multiplex PCR; TCRdb stores just in-frame clones and leaves some out. The repertoire includes about 110,000 clones, around 85% of them detected once, and over 2% sits in the top ten. People whose metastatic non-small-cell lung cancer was chemo-refractory got focal radiation along with CTLA-4 blockade by ipilimumab. These data belong to a study of radiotherapy plus CTLA-4 blockade in lung cancer. Study at large: Objective responses were seen in 18% of patients, disease control in roughly 30%.

V dropped 8 bases and J dropped 4 bases, with 14 bases sitting between them. Germline V gives CDR1 SNHLY, CDR2 FYNNEI. CDR3 length: 13 residues. General study results and limits: Blood TCR clones of tumor origin expanded after radiotherapy plus ipilimumab.

V and J are TRBV2 and TRBJ1-1, with a possible D match to TRBD1 (5 bases). Specimen: peripheral blood, collected from a patient treated with radiotherapy plus ipilimumab. The sequence derives from a human donor with non-small cell lung cancer that progressed on radiotherapy plus ipilimumab. Some clones in this sample may be carry-over from other donors' samples. Here the CDR3 reads CASGRGDLTEAFF. The CDR3 DNA reads TGTGCCAGCGGTAGAGGGGACCTCACTGAAGCTTTCTTT.